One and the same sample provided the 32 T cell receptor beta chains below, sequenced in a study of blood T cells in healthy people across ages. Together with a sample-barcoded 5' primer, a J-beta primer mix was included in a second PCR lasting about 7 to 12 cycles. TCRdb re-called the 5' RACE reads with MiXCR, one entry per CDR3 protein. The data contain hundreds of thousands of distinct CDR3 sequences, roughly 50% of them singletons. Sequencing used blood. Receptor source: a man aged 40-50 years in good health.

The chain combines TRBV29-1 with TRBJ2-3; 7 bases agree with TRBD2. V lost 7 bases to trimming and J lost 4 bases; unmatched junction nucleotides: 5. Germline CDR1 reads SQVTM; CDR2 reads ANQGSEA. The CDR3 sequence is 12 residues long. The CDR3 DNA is TGCAGCGCCCGACTAGCCGCAGATACGCAGTATTTT. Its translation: CSARLAADTQYF.

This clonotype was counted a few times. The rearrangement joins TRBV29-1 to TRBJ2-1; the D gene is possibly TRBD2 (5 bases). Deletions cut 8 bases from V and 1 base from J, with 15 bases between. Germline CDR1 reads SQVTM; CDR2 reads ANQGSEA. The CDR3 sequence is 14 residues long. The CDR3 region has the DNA TGCAGCTCAACCGGGGTGGGGTCCTACAATGAGCAGTTCTTC. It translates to CSSTGVGSYNEQFF.

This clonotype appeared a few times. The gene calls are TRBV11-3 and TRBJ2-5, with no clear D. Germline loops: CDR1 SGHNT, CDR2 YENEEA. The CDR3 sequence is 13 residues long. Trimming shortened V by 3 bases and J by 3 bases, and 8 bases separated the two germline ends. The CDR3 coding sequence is TGTGCCAGCAGCTTCTCCCCAAAAGAGACCCAGTACTTC. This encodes CASSFSPKETQYF. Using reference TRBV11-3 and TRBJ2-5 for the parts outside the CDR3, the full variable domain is EAGVVQSPRYKIIEKKQPVAFWCNPISGHNTLYWYLQNLGQGPELLIRYENEEAVDDSQLPKDRFSAERLKGVDSTLKIQPAELGDSAVYLCASSFSPKETQYFGPGTRLLVL.

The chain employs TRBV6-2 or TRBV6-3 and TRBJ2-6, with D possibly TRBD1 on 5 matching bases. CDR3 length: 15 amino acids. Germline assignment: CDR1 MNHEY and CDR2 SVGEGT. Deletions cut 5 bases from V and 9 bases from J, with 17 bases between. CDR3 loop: CASSRTGTPNNVLTF. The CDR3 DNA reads TGTGCCAGCAGTCGAACAGGAACCCCCAACAACGTCCTGACTTTC.

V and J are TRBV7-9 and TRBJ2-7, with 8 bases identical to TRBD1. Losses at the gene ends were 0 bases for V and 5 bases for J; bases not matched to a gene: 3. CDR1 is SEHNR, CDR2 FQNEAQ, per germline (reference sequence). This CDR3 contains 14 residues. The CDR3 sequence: CASSLAGQGHEQYF. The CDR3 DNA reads TGTGCCAGCAGCTTAGCCGGACAGGGACACGAGCAGTACTTC.

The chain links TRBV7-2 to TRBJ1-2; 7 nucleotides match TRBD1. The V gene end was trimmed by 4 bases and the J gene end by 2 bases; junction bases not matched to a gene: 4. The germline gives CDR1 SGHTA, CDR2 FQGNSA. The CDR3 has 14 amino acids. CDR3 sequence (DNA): TGTGCCAGCAGCTCTCAGACAGGGAACTATGGCTACACCTTC. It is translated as CASSSQTGNYGYTF.

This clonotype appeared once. The DNA for the CDR3 is TGTGCCAGCAAGGCATTTGAGGGGTACAATGAGCAGTTCTTC. Translated: CASKAFEGYNEQFF. V gene TRBV14 combines with J gene TRBJ2-1; D possibly matches TRBD1 or TRBD2 (5 bases each). Per the germline V gene, CDR1 is SGHDN and CDR2 is FVKESK. There are 14 residues in the CDR3. V was cut by 7 bases and J by 4 bases, with 14 bases left in between.

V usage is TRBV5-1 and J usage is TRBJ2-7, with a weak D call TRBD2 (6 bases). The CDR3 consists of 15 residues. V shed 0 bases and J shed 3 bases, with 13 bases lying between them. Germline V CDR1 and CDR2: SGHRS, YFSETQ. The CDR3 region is CASSLEAQGGYEQYF. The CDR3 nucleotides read TGCGCCAGCAGCTTGGAGGCTCAGGGAGGCTACGAGCAGTACTTC.

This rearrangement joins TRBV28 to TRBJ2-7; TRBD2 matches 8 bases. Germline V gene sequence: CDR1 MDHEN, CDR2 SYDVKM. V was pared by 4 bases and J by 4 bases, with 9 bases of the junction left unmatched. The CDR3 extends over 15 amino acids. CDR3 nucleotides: TGTGCCAGCAGTTCCCACCCGGGAGGGAGGTACGAGCAGTACTTC. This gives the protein CASSSHPGGRYEQYF.

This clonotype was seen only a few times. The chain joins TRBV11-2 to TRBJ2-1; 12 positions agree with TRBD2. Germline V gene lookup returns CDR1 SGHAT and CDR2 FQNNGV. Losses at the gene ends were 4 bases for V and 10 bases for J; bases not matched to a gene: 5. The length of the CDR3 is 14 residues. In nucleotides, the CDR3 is TGTGCCAGCAGCTGGCGGCTAGCGGGAGGGGAGCAGTTCTTC. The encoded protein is CASSWRLAGGEQFF.

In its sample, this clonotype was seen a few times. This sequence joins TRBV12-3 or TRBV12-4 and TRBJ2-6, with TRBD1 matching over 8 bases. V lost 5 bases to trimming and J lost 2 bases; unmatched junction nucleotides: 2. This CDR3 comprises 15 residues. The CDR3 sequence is CASSQGATGANVLTF. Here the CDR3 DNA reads TGTGCCAGCAGTCAGGGGGCGACTGGGGCCAACGTCCTGACTTTC.

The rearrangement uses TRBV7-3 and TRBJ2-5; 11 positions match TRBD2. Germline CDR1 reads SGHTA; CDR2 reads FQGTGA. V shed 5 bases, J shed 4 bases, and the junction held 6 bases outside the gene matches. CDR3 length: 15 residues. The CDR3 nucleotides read TGTGCCAGCAGCAAGGGACTAGCGGACGTAGAGACCCAGTACTTC. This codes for CASSKGLADVETQYF.

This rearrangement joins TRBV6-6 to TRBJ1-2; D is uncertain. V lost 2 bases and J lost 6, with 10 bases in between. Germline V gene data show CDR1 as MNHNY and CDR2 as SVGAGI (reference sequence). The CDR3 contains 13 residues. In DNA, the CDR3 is TGTGCCAGCAGTTACGGAGCCGGGCATGGCTACACCTTC. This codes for CASSYGAGHGYTF.

The CDR3 here is CASSPISGRYTDTQYF. For the CDR3, the DNA is TGTGCCAGCAGCCCAATCAGCGGGAGGTACACAGATACGCAGTATTTT. The chain has TRBV9 and TRBJ2-3; 9 bases fit TRBD2. V was clipped by 4 bases and J by 2 bases; unmatched bases: 8. CDR3 size: 16 residues. Germline assignment: CDR1 SGDLS and CDR2 YYNGEE.

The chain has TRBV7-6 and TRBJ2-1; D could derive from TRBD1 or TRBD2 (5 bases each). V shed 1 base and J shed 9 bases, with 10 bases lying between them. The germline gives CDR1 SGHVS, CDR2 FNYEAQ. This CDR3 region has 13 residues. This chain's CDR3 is CASSLVQGTEQFF. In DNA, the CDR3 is TGTGCCAGCAGCTTAGTACAAGGGACTGAGCAGTTCTTC. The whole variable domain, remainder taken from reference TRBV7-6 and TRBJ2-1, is GAGVSQSPRYKVTKRGQDVALRCDPISGHVSLYWYRQALGQGPEFLTYFNYEAQQDKSGLPNDRFSAERPEGSISTLTIQRTEQRDSAMYRCASSLVQGTEQFFGPGTRLTVL.

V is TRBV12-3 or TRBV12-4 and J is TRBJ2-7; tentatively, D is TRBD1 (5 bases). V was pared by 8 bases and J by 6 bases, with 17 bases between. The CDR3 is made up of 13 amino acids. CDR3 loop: CASGIRQPGEQYF. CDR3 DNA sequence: TGTGCCAGCGGTATTAGACAGCCTGGCGAGCAGTACTTC.

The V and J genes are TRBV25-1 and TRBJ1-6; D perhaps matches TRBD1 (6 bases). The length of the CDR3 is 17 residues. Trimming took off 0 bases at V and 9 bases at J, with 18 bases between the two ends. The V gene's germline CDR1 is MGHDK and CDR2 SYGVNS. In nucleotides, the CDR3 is TGTGCCAGCAGTGAATATCACAGGGAAATACGGCGTTCACCCCTCCACTTT. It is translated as CASSEYHREIRRSPLHF.

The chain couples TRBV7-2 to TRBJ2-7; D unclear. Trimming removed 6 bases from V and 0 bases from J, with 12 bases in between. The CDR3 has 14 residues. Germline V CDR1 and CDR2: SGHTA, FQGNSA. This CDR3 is CASRSGGSSYEQYF. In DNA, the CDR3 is TGTGCCAGCAGGTCTGGCGGTAGCTCCTACGAGCAGTACTTC.

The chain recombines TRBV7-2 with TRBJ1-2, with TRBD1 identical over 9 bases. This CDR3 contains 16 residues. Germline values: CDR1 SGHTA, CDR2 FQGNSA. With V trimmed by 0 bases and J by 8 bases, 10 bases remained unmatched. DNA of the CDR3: TGTGCCAGCAGCTTAGCCCCGGGACAGGGTCTGGAGGGCTACACCTTC. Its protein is CASSLAPGQGLEGYTF.

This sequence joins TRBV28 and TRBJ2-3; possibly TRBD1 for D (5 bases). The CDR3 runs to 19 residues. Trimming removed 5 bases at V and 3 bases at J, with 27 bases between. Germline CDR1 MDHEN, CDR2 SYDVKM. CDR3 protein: CASSVRDPFRGFVTDTQYF. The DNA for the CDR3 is TGTGCCAGCAGTGTGCGTGATCCCTTTAGGGGTTTCGTTACAGATACGCAGTATTTT.

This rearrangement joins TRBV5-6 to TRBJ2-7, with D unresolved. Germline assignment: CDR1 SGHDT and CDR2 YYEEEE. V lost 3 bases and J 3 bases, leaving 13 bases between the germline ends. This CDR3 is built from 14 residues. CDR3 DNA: TGTGCCAGCAGCTATCGGAGAACCCTCTACGAGCAGTACTTC. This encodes CASSYRRTLYEQYF.

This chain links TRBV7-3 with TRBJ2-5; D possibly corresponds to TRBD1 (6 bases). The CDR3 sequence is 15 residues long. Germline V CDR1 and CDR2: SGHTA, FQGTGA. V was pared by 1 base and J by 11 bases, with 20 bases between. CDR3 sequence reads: CASSLMPALEGEQYF. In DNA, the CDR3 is TGTGCCAGCAGCTTAATGCCAGCTCTTGAGGGGGAGCAGTACTTC.

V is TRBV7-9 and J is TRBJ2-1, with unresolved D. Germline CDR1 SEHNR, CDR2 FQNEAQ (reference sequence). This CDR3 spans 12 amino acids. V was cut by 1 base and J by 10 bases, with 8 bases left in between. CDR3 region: CASSLGSPEQFF. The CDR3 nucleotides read TGTGCCAGCAGCTTAGGTTCACCCGAGCAGTTCTTC. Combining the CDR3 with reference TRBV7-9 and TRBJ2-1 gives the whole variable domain DTGVSQNPRHKITKRGQNVTFRCDPISEHNRLYWYRQTLGQGPEFLTYFQNEAQLEKSRLLSDRFSAERPKGSFSTLEIQRTEQGDSAMYLCASSLGSPEQFFGPGTRLTVL.

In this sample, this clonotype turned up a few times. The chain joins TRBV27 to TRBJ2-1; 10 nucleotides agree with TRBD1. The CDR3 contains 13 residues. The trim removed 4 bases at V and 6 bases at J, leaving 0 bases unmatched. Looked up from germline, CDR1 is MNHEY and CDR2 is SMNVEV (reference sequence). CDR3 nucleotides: TGTGCCAGCAGTTGGGACAGGGGCAATGAGCAGTTCTTC. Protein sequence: CASSWDRGNEQFF.

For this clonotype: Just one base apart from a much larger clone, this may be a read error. CDR3 in amino acids: CSVTTGSNYNEQYF. For the CDR3, the DNA is TGCAGCGTAACCACTGGGTCCAACTACAATGAGCAGTACTTC. V is TRBV29-1 and J is TRBJ2-4; unclear D gene. CDR3 length: 14 residues. Germline values: CDR1 SQVTM, CDR2 ANQGSEA. The V end lost 6 bases, the J end lost 13 bases, and 25 bases lay between the germline ends.

The DNA of the CDR3 is TGTGCCAGCAGCCCCTTCCAGGGGGCGCTGACTGAAGCTTTCTTT. Translating it yields CASSPFQGALTEAFF. The chain recombines TRBV7-6 with TRBJ1-1, with 8 bases fitting TRBD1. This CDR3 is 15 amino acids long. Per germline, CDR1 SGHVS and CDR2 FNYEAQ. Unmatched junction bases numbered 10, after V lost 5 bases and J lost 5 bases.

CDR3 in amino acids: CAKSTPTSSYNEQFF. The DNA for the CDR3 is TGTGCCAAATCGACACCAACCAGCTCCTACAATGAGCAGTTCTTC. J is TRBJ2-1 and V is TRBV6-2 or TRBV6-3; no reliable D call. Germline CDR1 and CDR2: MNHEY and SVGEGT. The CDR3 spans 15 residues. V lost 10 bases to trimming and J lost 0 bases, with 16 bases between them.

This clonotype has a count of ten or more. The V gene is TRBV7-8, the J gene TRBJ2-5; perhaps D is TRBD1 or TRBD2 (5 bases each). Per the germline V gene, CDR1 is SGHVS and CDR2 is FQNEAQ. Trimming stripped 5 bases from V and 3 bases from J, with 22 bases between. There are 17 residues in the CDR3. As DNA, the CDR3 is TGTGCCAGCAGCCAATACAGAGGGGACCAAAAGAAAGAGACCCAGTACTTC. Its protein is CASSQYRGDQKKETQYF. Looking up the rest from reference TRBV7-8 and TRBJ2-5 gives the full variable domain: GAGVSQSPRYKVAKRGQDVALRCDPISGHVSLFWYQQALGQGPEFLTYFQNEAQLDKSGLPSDRFFAERPEGSVSTLKIQRTQQEDSAVYLCASSQYRGDQKKETQYFGPGTRLLVL.

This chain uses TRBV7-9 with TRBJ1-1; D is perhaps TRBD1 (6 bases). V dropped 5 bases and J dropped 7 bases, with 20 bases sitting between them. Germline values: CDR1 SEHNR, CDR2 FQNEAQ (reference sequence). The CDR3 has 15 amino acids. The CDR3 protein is CASSPDGTGKFEAFF. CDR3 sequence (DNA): TGTGCCAGCAGCCCCGATGGAACAGGGAAGTTTGAAGCTTTCTTT.

Written as DNA, the CDR3 is TGCAGTGCTAGAGATCGATATCTAGGACAGGACCTAGAGACCCAGTACTTC. This translates into CSARDRYLGQDLETQYF. This chain links TRBV20-1 with TRBJ2-5; TRBD1 matches at 7 bases. This CDR3 has 17 residues. Germline assignment: CDR1 DFQATT and CDR2 SNEGSKA (reference sequence). The V and J ends lost 0 bases and 4 bases, in that order; junction bases with no gene match: 14.

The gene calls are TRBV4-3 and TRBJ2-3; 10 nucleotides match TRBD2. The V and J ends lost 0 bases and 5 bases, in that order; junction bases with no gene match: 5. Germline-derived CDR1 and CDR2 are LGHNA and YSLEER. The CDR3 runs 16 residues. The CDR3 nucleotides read TGCGCCAGCAGCCAAGAGGGCCTAGCGGGAGTAGATACGCAGTATTTT. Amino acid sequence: CASSQEGLAGVDTQYF.

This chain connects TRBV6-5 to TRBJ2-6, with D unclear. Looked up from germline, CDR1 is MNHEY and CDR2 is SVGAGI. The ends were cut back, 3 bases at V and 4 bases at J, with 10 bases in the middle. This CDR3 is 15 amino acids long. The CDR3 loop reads CASSYNGYGANVLTF. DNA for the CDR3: TGTGCCAGCAGTTATAACGGTTACGGGGCCAACGTCCTGACTTTC.